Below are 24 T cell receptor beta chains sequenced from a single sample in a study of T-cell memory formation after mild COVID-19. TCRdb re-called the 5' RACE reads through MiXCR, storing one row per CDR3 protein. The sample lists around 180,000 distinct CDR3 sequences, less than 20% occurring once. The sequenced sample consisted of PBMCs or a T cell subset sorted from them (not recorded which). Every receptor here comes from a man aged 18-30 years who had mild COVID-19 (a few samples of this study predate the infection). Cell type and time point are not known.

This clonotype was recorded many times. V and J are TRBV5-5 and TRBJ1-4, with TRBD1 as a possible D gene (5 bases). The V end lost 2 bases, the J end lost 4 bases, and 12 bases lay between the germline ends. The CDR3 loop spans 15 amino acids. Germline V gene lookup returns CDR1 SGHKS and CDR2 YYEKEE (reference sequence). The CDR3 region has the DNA TGTGCCAGCAGCTTTTTGGGAGGGGATAATGAAAAACTGTTTTTT. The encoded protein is CASSFLGGDNEKLFF.

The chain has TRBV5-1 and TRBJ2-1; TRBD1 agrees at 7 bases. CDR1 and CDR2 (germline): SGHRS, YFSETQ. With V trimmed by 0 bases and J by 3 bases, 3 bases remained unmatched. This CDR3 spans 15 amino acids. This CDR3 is CASSLDRGNYNEQFF. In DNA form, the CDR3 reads TGCGCCAGCAGCTTGGACAGGGGCAACTACAATGAGCAGTTCTTC.

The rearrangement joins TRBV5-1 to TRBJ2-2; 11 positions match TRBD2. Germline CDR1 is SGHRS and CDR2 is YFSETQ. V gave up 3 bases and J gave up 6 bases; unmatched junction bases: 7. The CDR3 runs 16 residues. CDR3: CASSSLAGGTAGELFF. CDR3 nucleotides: TGCGCCAGCAGCTCCTTAGCGGGGGGGACTGCCGGGGAGCTGTTTTTT.

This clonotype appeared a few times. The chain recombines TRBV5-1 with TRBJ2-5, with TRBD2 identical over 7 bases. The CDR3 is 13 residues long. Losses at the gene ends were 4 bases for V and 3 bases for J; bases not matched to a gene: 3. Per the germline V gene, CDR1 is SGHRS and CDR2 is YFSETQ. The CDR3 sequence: CASSPGTKETQYF. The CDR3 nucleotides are TGCGCCAGCAGCCCCGGGACTAAAGAGACCCAGTACTTC. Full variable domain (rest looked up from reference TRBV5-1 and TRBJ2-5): KAGVTQTPRYLIKTRGQQVTLSCSPISGHRSVSWYQQTPGQGLQFLFEYFSETQRNKGNFPGRFSGRQFSNSRSEMNVSTLELGDSALYLCASSPGTKETQYFGPGTRLLVL.

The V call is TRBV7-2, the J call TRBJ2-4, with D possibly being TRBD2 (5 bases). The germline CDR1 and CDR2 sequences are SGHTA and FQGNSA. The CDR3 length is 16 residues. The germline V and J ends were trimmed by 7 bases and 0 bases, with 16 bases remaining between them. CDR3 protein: CASTSPGLGAKNIQYF. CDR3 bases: TGTGCCAGCACCTCCCCCGGACTGGGAGCCAAAAACATTCAGTACTTC.

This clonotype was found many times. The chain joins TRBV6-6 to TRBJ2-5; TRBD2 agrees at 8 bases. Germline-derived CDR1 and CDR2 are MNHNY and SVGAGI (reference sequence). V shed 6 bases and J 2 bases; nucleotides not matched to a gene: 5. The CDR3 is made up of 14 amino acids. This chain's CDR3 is CASSGGVQQETQYF. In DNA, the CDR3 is TGTGCCAGCAGCGGGGGGGTCCAACAAGAGACCCAGTACTTC.

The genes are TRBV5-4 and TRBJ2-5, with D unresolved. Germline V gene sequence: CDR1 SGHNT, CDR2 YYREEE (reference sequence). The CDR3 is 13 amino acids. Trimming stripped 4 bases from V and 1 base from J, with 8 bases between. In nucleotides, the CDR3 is TGTGCCAGCAGCCCGCCCAGCCAAGAGACCCAGTACTTC. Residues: CASSPPSQETQYF.

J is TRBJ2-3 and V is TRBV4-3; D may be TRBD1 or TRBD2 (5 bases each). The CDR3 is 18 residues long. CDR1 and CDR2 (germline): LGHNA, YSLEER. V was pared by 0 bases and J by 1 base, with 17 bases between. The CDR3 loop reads CASSQDGARRTGTDTQYF. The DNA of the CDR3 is TGCGCCAGCAGCCAAGACGGGGCTAGGCGGACCGGCACAGATACGCAGTATTTT.

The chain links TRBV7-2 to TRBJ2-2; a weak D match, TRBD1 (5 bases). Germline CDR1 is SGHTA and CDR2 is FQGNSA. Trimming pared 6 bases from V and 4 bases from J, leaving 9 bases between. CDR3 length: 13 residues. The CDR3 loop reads CASRFTGTGELFF. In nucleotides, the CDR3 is TGTGCCAGCAGATTTACAGGCACCGGGGAGCTGTTTTTT. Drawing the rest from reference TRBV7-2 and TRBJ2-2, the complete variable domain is GAGVSQSPSNKVTEKGKDVELRCDPISGHTALYWYRQSLGQGLEFLIYFQGNSAPDKSGLPSDRFSAERTGGSVSTLTIQRTQQEDSAVYLCASRFTGTGELFFGEGSRLTVL.

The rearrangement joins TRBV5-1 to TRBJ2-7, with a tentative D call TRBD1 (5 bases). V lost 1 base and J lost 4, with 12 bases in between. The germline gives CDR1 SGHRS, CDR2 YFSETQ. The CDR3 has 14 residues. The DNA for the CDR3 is TGCGCCAGCAGCTTGCTAGACAGCTTATACGAGCAGTACTTC. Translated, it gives CASSLLDSLYEQYF.

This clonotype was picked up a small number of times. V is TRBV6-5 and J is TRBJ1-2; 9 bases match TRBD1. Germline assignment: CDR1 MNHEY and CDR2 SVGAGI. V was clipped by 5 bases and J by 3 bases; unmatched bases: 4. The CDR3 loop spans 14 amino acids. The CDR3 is CASSMDRGHYGYTF. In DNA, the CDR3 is TGTGCCAGCAGTATGGACAGGGGCCACTATGGCTACACCTTC.

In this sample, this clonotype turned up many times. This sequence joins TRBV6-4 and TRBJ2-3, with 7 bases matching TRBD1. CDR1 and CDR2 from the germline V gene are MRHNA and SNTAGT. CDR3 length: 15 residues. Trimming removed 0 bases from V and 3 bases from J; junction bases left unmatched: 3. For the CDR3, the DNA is TGTGCCAGCAGTGACTCACAGGGGTCAACAGATACGCAGTATTTT. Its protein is CASSDSQGSTDTQYF.

Written as DNA, the CDR3 is TGTGCCAGCAGCCAGAGGGGATCCTACGAGCAGTACTTC. It yields the protein CASSQRGSYEQYF. V usage is TRBV3-1 and J usage is TRBJ2-7, with D perhaps assigned TRBD1 or TRBD2 (5 bases each). The CDR3 sequence is 13 residues long. Germline V gene sequence: CDR1 LGHDT, CDR2 YNNKEL (reference sequence). The ends were cut back, 3 bases at V and 1 base at J, with 7 bases in the middle.

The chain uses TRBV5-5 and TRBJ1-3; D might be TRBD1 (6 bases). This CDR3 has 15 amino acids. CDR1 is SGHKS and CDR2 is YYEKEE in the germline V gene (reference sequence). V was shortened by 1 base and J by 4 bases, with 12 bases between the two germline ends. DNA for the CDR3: TGTGCCAGCAGCTTGTCCGCAGGGGAGGGAAACACCATATATTTT. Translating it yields CASSLSAGEGNTIYF. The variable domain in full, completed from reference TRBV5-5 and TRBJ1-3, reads DAGVTQSPTHLIKTRGQQVTLRCSPISGHKSVSWYQQVLGQGPQFIFQYYEKEERGRGNFPDRFSARQFPNYSSELNVNALLLGDSALYLCASSLSAGEGNTIYFGEGSWLTVV.

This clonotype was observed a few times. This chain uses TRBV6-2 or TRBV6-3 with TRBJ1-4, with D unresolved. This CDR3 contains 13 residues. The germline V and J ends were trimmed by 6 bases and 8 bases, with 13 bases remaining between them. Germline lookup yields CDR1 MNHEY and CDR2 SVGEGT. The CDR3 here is CASSPLGREKLFF. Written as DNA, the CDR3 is TGTGCCAGCAGCCCACTCGGACGGGAAAAACTGTTTTTT.

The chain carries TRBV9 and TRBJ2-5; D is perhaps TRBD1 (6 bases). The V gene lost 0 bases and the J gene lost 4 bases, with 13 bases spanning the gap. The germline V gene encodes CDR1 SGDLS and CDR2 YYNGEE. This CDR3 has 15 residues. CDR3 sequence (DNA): TGTGCCAGCAGCGTAGGTGGGGGCCCAGGAGAGACCCAGTACTTC. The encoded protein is CASSVGGGPGETQYF.

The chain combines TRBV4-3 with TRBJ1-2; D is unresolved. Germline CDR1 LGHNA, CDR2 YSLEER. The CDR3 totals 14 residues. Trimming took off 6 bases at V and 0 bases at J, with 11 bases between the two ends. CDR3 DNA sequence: TGCGCCAGCAGTCCTGACGGTACTAACTATGGCTACACCTTC. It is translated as CASSPDGTNYGYTF.

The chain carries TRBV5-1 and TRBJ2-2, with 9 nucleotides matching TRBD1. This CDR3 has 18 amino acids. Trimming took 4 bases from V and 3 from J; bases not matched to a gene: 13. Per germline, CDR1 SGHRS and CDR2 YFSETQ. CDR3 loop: CASSIQGTGRRYTGELFF. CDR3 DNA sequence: TGCGCCAGCAGCATACAAGGGACAGGGCGACGTTACACCGGGGAGCTGTTTTTT.

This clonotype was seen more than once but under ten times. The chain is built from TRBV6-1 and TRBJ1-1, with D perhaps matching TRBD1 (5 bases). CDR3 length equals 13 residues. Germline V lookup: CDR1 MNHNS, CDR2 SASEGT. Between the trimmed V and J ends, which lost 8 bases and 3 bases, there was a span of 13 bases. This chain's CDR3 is CASVTGADTEAFF. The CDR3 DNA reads TGTGCCAGCGTTACAGGAGCGGACACTGAAGCTTTCTTT.

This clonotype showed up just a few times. The DNA of the CDR3 is TGCGCCAGCAGCCTTCGGATGGGAGATGGCTACACCTTC. Translated, it gives CASSLRMGDGYTF. This rearrangement joins TRBV4-3 to TRBJ1-2, with D hard to call. V was pared by 4 bases and J by 6 bases, with 12 bases between. This CDR3 spans 13 amino acids. Germline CDR1 is LGHNA and CDR2 is YSLEER.

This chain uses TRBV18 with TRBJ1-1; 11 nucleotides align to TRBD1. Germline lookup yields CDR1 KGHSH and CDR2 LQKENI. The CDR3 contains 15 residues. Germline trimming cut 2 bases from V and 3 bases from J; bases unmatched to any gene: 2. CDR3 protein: CASSPRTGGDTEAFF. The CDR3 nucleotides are TGTGCCAGCTCACCAAGGACAGGGGGCGACACTGAAGCTTTCTTT.

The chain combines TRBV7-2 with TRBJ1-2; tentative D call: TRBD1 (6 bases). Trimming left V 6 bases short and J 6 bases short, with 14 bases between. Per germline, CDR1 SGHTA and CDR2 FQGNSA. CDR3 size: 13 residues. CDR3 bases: TGTGCCAGCAGGGTCAATCGACAGGATGGCTACACCTTC. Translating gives CASRVNRQDGYTF.

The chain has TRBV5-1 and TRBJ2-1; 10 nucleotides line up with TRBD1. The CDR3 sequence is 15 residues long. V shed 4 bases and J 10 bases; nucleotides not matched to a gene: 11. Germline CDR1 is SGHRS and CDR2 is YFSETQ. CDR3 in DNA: TGCGCCAGCAGCCTGGATGACAGGGGGCAGTGGGAGCAGTTCTTC. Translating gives CASSLDDRGQWEQFF.

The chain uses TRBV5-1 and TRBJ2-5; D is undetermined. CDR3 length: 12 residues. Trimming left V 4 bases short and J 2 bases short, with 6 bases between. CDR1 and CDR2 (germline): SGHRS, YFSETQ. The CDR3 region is CASSNVQETQYF. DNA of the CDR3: TGCGCCAGCAGCAATGTTCAAGAGACCCAGTACTTC.